This record looks at one T cell receptor (beta chain) sequence and its context. The antigen remains unidentified. Read coverage stops 3 residues before the CDR3 terminus; the germline J gene supplies the remainder. The assay was immunoSEQ multiplex PCR, and TCRdb's table has in-frame clones only and misses some. The ten most abundant clones cover less than 8% of a sample with roughly 37,000 clones. The source of the sample is a study of T cells in women clearing cervical HPV infection. In the study overall: No precancer developed; the control's incident HPV16 infection cleared within 12 months.

Study conclusions and caveats: Repertoire richness, not evenness, was significantly elevated in CIN3+ cases versus controls.

CDR1 SGHRS and CDR2 YFSETQ come from the germline V gene. The CDR3 has 17 residues. The V gene is TRBV5-1, the J gene TRBJ2-2; 7 nucleotides match TRBD1. The sample comprised blood buffy coat. The TCR sequence derives from a woman between 18 and 69 years old with a cervical HPV16 infection that either progressed to CIN3+ or cleared (not recorded which). CDR3 DNA (partial): TGCGCCAGCAGCTCCATAGGGGGCTTTGGTGGGGCCAACGTG. Encoded protein: CASSSIGGFGGANV. The entire CDR3 protein is CASSSIGGFGGANVLFF.